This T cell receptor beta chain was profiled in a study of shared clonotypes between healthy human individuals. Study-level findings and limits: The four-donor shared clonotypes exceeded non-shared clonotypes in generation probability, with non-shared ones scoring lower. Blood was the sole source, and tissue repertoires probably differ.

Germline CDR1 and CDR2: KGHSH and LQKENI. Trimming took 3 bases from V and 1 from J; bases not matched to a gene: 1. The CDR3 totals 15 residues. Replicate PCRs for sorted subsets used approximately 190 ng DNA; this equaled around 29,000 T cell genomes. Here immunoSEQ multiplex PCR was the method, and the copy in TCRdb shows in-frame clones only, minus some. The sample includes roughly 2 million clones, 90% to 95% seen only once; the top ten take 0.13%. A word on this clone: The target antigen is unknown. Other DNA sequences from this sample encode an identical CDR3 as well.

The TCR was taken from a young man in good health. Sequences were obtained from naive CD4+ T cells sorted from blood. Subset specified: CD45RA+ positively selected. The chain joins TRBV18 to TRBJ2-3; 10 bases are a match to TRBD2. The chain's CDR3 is CASSPGTSGTDTQYF. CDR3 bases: TGTGCCAGCTCACCGGGGACTAGCGGCACAGATACGCAGTATTTT.